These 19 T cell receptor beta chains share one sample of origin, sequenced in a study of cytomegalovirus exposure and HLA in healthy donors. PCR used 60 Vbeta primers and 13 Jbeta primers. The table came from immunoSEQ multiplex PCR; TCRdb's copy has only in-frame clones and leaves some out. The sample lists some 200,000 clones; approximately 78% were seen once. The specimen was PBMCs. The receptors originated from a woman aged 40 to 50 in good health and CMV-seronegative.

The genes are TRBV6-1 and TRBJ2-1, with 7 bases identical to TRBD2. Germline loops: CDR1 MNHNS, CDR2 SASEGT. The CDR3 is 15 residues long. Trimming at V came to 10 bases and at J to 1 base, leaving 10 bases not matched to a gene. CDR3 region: CATAKGAGSYNEQFF. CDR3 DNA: TGTGCCACCGCGAAGGGAGCGGGATCCTACAATGAGCAGTTCTTC.

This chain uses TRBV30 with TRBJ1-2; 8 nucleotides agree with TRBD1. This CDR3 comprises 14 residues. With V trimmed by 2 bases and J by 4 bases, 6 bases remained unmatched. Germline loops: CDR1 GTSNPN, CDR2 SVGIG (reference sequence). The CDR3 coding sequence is TGTGCCTGGAGTTGGACAGGGCAGGGCTATGGCTACACCTTC. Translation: CAWSWTGQGYGYTF.

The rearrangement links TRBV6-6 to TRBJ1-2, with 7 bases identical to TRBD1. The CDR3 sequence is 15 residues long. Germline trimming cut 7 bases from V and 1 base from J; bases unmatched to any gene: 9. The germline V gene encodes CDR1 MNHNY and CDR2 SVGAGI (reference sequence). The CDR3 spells CASTDLQGINYGYTF. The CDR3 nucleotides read TGTGCCAGCACCGATCTACAGGGGATTAACTATGGCTACACCTTC.

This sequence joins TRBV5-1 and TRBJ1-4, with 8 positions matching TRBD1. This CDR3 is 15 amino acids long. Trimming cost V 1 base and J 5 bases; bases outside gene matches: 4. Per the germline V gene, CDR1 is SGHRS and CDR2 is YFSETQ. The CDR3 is CASSLRTGFNEKLFF. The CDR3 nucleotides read TGCGCCAGCAGCTTGAGGACAGGGTTCAATGAAAAACTGTTTTTT. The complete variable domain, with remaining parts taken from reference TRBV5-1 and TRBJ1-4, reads KAGVTQTPRYLIKTRGQQVTLSCSPISGHRSVSWYQQTPGQGLQFLFEYFSETQRNKGNFPGRFSGRQFSNSRSEMNVSTLELGDSALYLCASSLRTGFNEKLFFGSGTQLSVL.

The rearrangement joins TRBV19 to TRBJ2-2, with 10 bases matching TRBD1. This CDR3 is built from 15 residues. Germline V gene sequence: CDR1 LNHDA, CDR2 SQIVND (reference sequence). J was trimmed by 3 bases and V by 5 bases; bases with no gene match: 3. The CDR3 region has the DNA TGTGCCAGTAGTTCGACAGGGGGCTACACCGGGGAGCTGTTTTTT. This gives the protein CASSSTGGYTGELFF.

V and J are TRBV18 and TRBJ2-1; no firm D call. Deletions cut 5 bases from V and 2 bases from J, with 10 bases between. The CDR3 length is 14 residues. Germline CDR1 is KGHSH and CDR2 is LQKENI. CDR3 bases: TGTGCCAGCTCATTCGACAACGCCTACAATGAGCAGTTCTTC. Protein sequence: CASSFDNAYNEQFF.

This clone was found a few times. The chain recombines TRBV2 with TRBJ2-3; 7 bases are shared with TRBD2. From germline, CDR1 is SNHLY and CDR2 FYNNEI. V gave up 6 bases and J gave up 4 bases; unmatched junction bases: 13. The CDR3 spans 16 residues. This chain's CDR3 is CASRMVAGEAADTQYF. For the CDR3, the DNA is TGTGCCAGCAGGATGGTTGCGGGAGAGGCCGCAGATACGCAGTATTTT. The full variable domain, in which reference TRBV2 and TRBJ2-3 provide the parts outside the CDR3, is EPEVTQTPSHQVTQMGQEVILRCVPISNHLYFYWYRQILGQKVEFLVSFYNNEISEKSEIFDDQFSVERPDGSNFTLKIRSTKLEDSAMYFCASRMVAGEAADTQYFGPGTRLTVL.

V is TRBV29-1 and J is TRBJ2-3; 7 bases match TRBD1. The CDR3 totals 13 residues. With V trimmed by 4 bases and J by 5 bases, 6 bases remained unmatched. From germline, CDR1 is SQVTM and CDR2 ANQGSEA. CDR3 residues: CSVGTGQRDTQYF. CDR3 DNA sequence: TGCAGCGTTGGGACAGGTCAAAGAGATACGCAGTATTTT.

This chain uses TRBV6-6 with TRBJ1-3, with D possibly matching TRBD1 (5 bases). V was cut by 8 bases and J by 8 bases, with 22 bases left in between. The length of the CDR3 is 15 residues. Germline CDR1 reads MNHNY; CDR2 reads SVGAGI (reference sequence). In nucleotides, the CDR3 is TGTGCCAGCTCGGAAGGGGCCCCCGGTCGGGACACCATATATTTT. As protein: CASSEGAPGRDTIYF.

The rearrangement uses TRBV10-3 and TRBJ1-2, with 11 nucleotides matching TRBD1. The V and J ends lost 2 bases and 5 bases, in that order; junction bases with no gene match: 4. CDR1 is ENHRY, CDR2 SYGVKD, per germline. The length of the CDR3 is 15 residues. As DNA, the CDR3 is TGTGCCATCAGTGAGAAGGACAGGGGGCCTTATGGCTACACCTTC. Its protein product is CAISEKDRGPYGYTF.

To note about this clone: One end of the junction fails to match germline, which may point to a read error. The CDR3 sequence is CASNLASDTYYEQYF. The CDR3 bases are TGTGCCAGCAACTTAGCGTCGGACACCTACTACGAGCAGTACTTC. The chain links TRBV7-6 to TRBJ2-7; either TRBD1 or TRBD2 may fit D (5 bases each). Looked up from germline, CDR1 is SGHVS and CDR2 is FNYEAQ. The CDR3 totals 15 residues.

CDR3 protein: CASSYPGIDYGYTF. DNA of the CDR3: TGTGCCAGTAGCTATCCGGGGATAGACTATGGCTACACCTTC. The rearrangement joins TRBV19 to TRBJ1-2; the D is unclear. Trimming removed 6 bases at V and 3 bases at J, with 14 bases between. Germline CDR1 is LNHDA and CDR2 is SQIVND (reference sequence). The CDR3 is 14 residues long. Complete variable domain (other parts from reference TRBV19 and TRBJ1-2): DGGITQSPKYLFRKEGQNVTLSCEQNLNHDAMYWYRQDPGQGLRLIYYSQIVNDFQKGDIAEGYSVSREKKESFPLTVTSAQKNPTAFYLCASSYPGIDYGYTFGSGTRLTVV.

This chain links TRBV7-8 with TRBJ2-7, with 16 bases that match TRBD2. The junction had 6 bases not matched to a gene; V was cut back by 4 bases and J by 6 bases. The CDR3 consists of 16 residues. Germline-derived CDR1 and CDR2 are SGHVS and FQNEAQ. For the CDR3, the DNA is TGTGCCAGCAGCTACTCGGGACTAGCGGGAGGGCCCGAGCAGTACTTC. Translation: CASSYSGLAGGPEQYF.

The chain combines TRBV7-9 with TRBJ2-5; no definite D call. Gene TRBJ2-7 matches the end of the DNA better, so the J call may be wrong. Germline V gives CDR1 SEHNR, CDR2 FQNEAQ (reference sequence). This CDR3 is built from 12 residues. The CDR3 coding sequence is TGTGCCAGCAGCTCTCTTCCTTACGAGCAGTACTTC. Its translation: CASSSLPYEQYF.

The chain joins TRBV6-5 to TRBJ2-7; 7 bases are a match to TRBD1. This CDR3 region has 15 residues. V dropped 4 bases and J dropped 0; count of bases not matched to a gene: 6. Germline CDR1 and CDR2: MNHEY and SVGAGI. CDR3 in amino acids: CASSFLWDSSYEQYF. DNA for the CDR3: TGTGCCAGCAGTTTTCTTTGGGACAGCTCCTACGAGCAGTACTTC.

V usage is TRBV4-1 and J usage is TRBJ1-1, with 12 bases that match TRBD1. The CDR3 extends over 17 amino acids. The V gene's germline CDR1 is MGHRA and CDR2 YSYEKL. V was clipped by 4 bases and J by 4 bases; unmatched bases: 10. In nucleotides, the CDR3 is TGCGCCAGCAGCCCAACCGGGACAGGGGGCGGTGGCACTGAAGCTTTCTTT. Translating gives CASSPTGTGGGGTEAFF.

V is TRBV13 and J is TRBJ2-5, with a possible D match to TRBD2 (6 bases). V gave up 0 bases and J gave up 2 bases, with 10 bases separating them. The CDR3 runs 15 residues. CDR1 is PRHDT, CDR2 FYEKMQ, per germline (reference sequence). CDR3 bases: TGTGCCAGCAGCTTAGGTCGGGGGAAACAAGAGACCCAGTACTTC. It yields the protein CASSLGRGKQETQYF. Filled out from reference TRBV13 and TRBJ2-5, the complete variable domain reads AAGVIQSPRHLIKEKRETATLKCYPIPRHDTVYWYQQGPGQDPQFLISFYEKMQSDKGSIPDRFSAQQFSDYHSELNMSSLELGDSALYFCASSLGRGKQETQYFGPGTRLLVL.

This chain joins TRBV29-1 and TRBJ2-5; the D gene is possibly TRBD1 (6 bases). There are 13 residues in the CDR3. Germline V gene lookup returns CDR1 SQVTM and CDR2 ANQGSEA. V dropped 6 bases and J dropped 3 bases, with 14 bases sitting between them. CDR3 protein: CSVTRQAEETQYF. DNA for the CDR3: TGCAGCGTGACAAGACAGGCGGAAGAGACCCAGTACTTC.

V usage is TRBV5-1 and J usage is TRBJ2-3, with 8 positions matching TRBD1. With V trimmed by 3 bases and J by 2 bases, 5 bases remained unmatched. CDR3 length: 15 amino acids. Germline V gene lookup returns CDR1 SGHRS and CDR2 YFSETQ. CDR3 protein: CASSWTGRFTDTQYF. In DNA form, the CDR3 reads TGCGCCAGCAGCTGGACAGGGCGATTCACAGATACGCAGTATTTT.